This T cell receptor beta chain was obtained from a study of blood T cells in healthy people across ages. The second PCR ran roughly 7 to 11 cycles with a sample-barcoded 5' primer and J-beta primers. One entry per CDR3 protein results from TCRdb running MiXCR on the 5' RACE reads. The sample consists of more than 650,000 distinct CDR3 sequences, roughly 20% of them appearing once. The V end was cut by 5 bases, the J end by 7 bases, with 14 bases between. This CDR3 comprises 13 residues. Germline V gene lookup returns CDR1 MNHEY and CDR2 SMNVEV (reference sequence). Sequencing was carried out using blood. This rearrangement joins TRBV27 to TRBJ1-2, with D possibly TRBD1 on 6 matching bases. This clonotype was sampled from a man between 65 and 85 years old in good health. CDR3 residues: CASSMQGTSGYTF. DNA for the CDR3: TGTGCCAGCAGTATGCAGGGGACCTCTGGCTACACCTTC.